This T cell receptor beta chain was captured in a study of T cells in Graves' hyperthyroidism and ophthalmopathy. CDR3 size: 14 residues. V was clipped by 2 bases and J by 0 bases, with 10 bases between them. CDR1 and CDR2 (germline): DFQATT, SNEGSKA (reference sequence). Newly diagnosed hyperthyroidism, duration under 2 months, in patients aged 18 to 65. This clonotype was counted a few times. Amplified TCR beta CDR3 regions came from RNA transcripts. Carried out on the TCR CDR3, a first-round RT-PCR used the HTBI primer set. Each CDR3 protein is one row after TCRdb ran MiXCR on the multiplex PCR reads. The sample shows approximately 400,000 distinct CDR3 sequences, about 15% of them seen only once.

The specimen was blood. The chain couples TRBV20-1 to TRBJ1-1; no firm D call. The clonotype originates from a woman between 18 and 29 years old with Graves' hyperthyroidism. The CDR3: CSARIPGMNTEAFF. The CDR3 DNA reads TGCAGTGCTAGAATCCCAGGTATGAACACTGAAGCTTTCTTT.